This T cell receptor beta chain derives from a study of cytomegalovirus exposure and HLA in healthy donors. There are 15 residues in the CDR3. The J segment lost 0 bases and the V segment lost 1 base, leaving 2 bases of the junction unmatched. Germline V gene sequence: CDR1 SGHAT, CDR2 FQNNGV. Both 60 Vbeta primers and 13 Jbeta primers went into the PCR. Clones were sequenced by immunoSEQ multiplex PCR, and TCRdb holds only the in-frame ones, with some missing. The sample gives 70,000 to 95,000 clones, over 70% of which show up once; 1.1% is in the top ten. Study-wide results and limits: One variant, a missense change in DCLRE1C, was linked in a later analysis to TCR beta V- and J-gene trimming.

Healthy people donating bone marrow made up the donors. On this clone itself: Its antigen remains unidentified.

The receptor's source is a male donor in good health and CMV-seronegative. The J gene is TRBJ1-1, the V gene TRBV11-2; 7 bases are a match to TRBD1. Sequences were obtained from PBMCs. CDR3 residues: CASSLVQGMNTEAFF. The CDR3 DNA reads as TGTGCCAGCAGCTTAGTACAGGGGATGAACACTGAAGCTTTCTTT.